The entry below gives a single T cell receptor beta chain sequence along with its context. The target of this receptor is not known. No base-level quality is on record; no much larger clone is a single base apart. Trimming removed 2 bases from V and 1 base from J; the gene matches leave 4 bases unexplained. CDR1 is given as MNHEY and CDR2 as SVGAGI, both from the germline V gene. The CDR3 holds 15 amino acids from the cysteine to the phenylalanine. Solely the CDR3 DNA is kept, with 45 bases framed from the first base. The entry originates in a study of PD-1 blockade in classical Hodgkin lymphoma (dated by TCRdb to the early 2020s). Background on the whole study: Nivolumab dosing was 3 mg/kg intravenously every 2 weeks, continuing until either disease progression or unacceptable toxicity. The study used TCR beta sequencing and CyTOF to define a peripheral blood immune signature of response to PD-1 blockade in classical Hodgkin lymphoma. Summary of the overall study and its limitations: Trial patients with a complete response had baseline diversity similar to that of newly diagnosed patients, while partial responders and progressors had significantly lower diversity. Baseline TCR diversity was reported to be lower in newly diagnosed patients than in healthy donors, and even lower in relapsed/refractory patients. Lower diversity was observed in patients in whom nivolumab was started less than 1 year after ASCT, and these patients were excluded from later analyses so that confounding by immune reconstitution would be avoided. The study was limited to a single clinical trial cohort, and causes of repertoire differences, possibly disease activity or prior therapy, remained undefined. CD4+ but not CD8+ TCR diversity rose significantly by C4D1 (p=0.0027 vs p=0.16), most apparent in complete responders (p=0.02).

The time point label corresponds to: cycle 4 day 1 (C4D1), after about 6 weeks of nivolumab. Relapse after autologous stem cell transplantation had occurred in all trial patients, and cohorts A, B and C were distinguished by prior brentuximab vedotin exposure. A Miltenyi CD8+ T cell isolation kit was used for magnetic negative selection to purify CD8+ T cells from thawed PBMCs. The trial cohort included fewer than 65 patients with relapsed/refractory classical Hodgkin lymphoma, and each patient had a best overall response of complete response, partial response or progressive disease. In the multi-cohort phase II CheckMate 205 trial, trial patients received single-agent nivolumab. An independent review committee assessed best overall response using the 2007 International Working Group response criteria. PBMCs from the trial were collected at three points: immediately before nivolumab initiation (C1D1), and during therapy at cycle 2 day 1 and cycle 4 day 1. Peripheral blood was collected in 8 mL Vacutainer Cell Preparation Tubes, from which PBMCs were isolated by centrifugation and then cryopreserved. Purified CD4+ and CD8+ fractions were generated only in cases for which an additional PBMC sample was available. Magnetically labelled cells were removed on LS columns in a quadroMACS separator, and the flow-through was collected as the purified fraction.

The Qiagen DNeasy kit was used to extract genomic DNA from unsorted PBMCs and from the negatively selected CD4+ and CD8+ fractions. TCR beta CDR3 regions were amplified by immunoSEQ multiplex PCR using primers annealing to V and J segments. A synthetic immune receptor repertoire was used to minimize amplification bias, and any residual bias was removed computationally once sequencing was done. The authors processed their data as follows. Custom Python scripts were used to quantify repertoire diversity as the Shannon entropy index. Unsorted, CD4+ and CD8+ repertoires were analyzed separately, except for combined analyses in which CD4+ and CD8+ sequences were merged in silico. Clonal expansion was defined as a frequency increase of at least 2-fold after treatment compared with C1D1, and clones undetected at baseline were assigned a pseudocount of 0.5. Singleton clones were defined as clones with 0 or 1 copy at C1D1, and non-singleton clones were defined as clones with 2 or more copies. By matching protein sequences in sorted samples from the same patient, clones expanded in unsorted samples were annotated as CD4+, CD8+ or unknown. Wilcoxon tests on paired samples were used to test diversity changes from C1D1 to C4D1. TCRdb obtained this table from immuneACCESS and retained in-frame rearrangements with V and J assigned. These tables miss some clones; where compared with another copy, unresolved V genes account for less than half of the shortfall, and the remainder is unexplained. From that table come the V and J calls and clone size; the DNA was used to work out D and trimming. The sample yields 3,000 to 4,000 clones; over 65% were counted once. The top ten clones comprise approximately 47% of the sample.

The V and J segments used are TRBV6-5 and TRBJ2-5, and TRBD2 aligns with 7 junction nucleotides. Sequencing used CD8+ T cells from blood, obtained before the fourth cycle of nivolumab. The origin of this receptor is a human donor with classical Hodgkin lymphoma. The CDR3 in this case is CASSYRGGSQETQYF. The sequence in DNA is TGTGCCAGCAGTTACCGGGGCGGGAGCCAAGAGACCCAGTACTTC.